The present T cell receptor beta chain was sequenced within a study of T cell responses to AZD1222 COVID-19 vaccine. Produced via immunoSEQ multiplex PCR; TCRdb's table is partial and in-frame only. This table has about 120,000 clones, 80% to 90% appearing once. The CDR3 loop spans 15 amino acids. The germline V gene encodes CDR1 MNHEY and CDR2 SMNVEV (reference sequence). The trim removed 3 bases at V and 5 bases at J, leaving 5 bases unmatched. This clone occurred once. Its matching antigen is unknown. Findings and limits, study-wide: Close to half of all spike-specific TCRs reportedly target regions of the variants that are unmutated.

The chain joins TRBV27 to TRBJ2-2, with 8 bases aligning to TRBD2. The sequence was collected from an adult in good health. The material was peripheral blood, obtained on day 0 of MenACWY control vaccination. CDR3 protein: CASSFERGRTGELFF. Here the CDR3 DNA reads TGTGCCAGCAGTTTCGAGCGGGGGCGGACCGGGGAGCTGTTTTTT.